This T cell receptor beta chain came from a study of prognosis after radiotherapy for stage I lung cancer. Study as a whole: Concurrent therapy was not administered with stereotactic body radiotherapy to any patient. Study outcomes and limitations: Reportedly, TRBV and TRBJ gene usage varied with metastasis presence.

In its sample, this clonotype was seen many times. Its antigen is not identified. Peripheral blood, around 6.4 milliliters per draw, was collected at each of two time points. The CDR3 runs 15 residues. With 3 bases removed from V and 7 bases from J, the gap between germline ends came to 16 bases. Per the germline V gene, CDR1 is SGHTS and CDR2 is YDEGEE. The study amplified the TCR beta CDR3 region from genomic DNA. This amplification was carried out by two rounds of multiplex PCR. TRBV and TRBJ genes each had their own specific primers in first-round PCR. In TCRdb, the multiplex PCR reads were re-called with MiXCR into one record per CDR3 protein. The sample includes fewer than 25,000 distinct CDR3 sequences, approximately 28% of them seen just once.

This TCR was sampled from a donor at least 50 years old with non-small cell lung cancer. The chain employs TRBV5-8 and TRBJ1-4; TRBD1 might be the D (5 bases). The specimen was PBMCs, collected before or after stereotactic body radiation therapy (not recorded which). The CDR3 DNA follows: TGTGCCAGCAGCTCTAATTATAGGGGAAGTGAAAAACTGTTTTTT. Amino acids: CASSSNYRGSEKLFF.